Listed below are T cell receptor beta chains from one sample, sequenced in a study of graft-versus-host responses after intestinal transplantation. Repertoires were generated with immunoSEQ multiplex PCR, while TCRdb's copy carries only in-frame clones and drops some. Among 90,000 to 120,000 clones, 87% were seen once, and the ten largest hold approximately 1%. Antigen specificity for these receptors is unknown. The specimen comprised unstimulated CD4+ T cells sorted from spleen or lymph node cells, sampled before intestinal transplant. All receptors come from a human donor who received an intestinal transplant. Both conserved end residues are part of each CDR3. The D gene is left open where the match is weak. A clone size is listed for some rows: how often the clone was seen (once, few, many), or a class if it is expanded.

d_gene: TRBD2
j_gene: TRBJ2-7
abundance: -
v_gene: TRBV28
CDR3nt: TGTGCCAGCAGTTTATTGGAGGTAGCGGGAAGCTCCTACGAGCAGTACTTC
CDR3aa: CASSLLEVAGSSYEQYF

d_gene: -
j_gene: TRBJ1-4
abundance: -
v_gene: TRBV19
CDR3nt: TGTGCCAGTAGTACGCTCCGAGGCTTGGATGAAAAACTGTTTTTT
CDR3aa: CASSTLRGLDEKLFF

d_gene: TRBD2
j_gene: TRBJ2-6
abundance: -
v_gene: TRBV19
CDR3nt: TGTGCCAGTGCGACTAGCGGGAGGGCTCGGGGGGCCAACGTCCTGACTTTC
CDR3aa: CASATSGRARGANVLTF

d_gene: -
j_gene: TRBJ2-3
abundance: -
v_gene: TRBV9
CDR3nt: TGTGCCAGCAGCGGGGACCTCACAGATACGCAGTATTTT
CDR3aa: CASSGDLTDTQYF

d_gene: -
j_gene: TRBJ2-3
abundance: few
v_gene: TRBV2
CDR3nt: TGTGCCAGCAGTGAAGGACTCGACCCTCAGGGAGATACGCAGTATTTT
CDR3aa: CASSEGLDPQGDTQYF

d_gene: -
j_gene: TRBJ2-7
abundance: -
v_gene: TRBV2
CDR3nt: TGTGCCAGCAGTAGGATTCGTAAGGGGGAGCAGTACTTC
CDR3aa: CASSRIRKGEQYF

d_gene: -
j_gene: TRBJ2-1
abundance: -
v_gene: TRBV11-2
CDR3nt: TGTGCCAGCAGCTTGGAAGGGAGGAATGAGCAGTTCTTC
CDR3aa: CASSLEGRNEQFF

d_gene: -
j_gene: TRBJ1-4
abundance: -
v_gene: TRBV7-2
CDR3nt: TGTGCCAGCAGCGAGATGCCAGGCCGGAATGAAAAACTGTTTTTT
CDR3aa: CASSEMPGRNEKLFF

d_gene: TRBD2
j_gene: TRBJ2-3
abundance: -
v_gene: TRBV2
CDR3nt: TGTGCCAGCCAAAAGGGGAGGGGCACAGATACGCAGTATTTT
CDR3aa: CASQKGRGTDTQYF

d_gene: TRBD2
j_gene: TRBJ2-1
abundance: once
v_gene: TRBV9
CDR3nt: TGTGCCAGCAGCGTGGACTGGCGGGAGTGCAATGAGCAGTTCTTC
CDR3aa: CASSVDWRECNEQFF

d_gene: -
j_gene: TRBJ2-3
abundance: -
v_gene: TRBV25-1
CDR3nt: TGTGCCAGCAGTGAAAGCGGAGATACGCAGTATTTT
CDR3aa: CASSESGDTQYF

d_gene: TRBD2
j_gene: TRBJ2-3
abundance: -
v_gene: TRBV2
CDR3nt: TGTGCCGGAGGTAGCGGGAGAGGGGGCACAGATACGCAGTATTTT
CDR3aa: CAGGSGRGGTDTQYF

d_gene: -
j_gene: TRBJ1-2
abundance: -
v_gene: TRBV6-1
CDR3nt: TGTGCCAGCAGTGAATCAGGGACCAACTATGGCTACACCTTC
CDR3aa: CASSESGTNYGYTF

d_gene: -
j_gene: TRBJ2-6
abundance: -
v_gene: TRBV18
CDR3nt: TGTGCCAGCTCACCTAGCTCTGGGGCCAACGTCCTGACTTTC
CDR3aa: CASSPSSGANVLTF

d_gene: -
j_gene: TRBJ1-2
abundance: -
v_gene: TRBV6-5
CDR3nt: TGTGCCAGCAGTTACAGGTCAGGGTATACTAATGGCTACACCTTC
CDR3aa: CASSYRSGYTNGYTF

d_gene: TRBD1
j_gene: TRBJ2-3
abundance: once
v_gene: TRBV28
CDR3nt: TGTGCCAGCAGTCGGACAGGGGGCATCGCAGATACGCAGTATTTT
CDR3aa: CASSRTGGIADTQYF